These 23 T cell receptor beta chains were sequenced from one sample in a study of resident and recirculating memory T cells in vitiligo. Produced via immunoSEQ multiplex PCR; TCRdb's table is partial and in-frame only. Here the sample spans tens of thousands of clones, roughly nine tenths being singletons. The sequenced material came from blood. The receptors were gathered from a male donor with vitiligo.

This clone appeared once. V gene TRBV7-9 combines with J gene TRBJ1-1, with 7 bases that match TRBD1. The CDR3 contains 15 residues. Germline V CDR1 and CDR2: SEHNR, FQNEAQ (reference sequence). Trimming took 5 bases from V and 6 from J; bases not matched to a gene: 12. The CDR3 is CASSGLKGAASEAFF. The CDR3 nucleotides are TGTGCCAGCAGCGGATTGAAGGGGGCGGCTTCTGAAGCTTTCTTT.

The chain's CDR3 is CASSPETMAMSWHEQFF. In DNA form, the CDR3 reads TGCGCCAGCAGCCCAGAAACTATGGCGATGAGTTGGCATGAGCAGTTCTTC. The V call is TRBV4-1, the J call TRBJ2-1; D not certain. The CDR3 is made up of 17 amino acids. The germline V and J ends were trimmed by 4 bases and 8 bases, with 24 bases remaining between them. Germline values: CDR1 MGHRA, CDR2 YSYEKL.

The CDR3 nucleotides read TGTGCCGCGCGGAAAACGAACACCGGGGAGCTGTTTTTT. This gives the protein CAARKTNTGELFF. The rearrangement uses TRBV2 and TRBJ2-2, with D uncertain. The V gene lost 11 bases and the J gene lost 0 bases, with 10 bases spanning the gap. CDR1 SNHLY and CDR2 FYNNEI come from the germline V gene. This CDR3 has 13 residues.

The sample holds one count of this clone. This chain joins TRBV6-6 and TRBJ2-2; a possible D gene is TRBD2 (5 bases). Trimming left V 6 bases short and J 3 bases short, with 5 bases between. This CDR3 has 12 amino acids. The germline gives CDR1 MNHNY, CDR2 SVGAGI (reference sequence). DNA of the CDR3: TGTGCCAGCAGGGAGGACACCGGGGAGCTGTTTTTT. Translated: CASREDTGELFF.

The V call is TRBV7-9, the J call TRBJ1-1, with 9 bases aligning to TRBD1. The CDR3 consists of 14 residues. The V gene end was trimmed by 4 bases and the J gene end by 4 bases; junction bases not matched to a gene: 4. Germline V gene sequence: CDR1 SEHNR, CDR2 FQNEAQ (reference sequence). CDR3 bases: TGTGCCAGCAGCTGGGACAGGGTTAGCACTGAAGCTTTCTTT. Amino acid sequence: CASSWDRVSTEAFF.

The chain carries TRBV19 and TRBJ2-7, with TRBD2 as a possible D gene (6 bases). V was shortened by 5 bases and J by 7 bases, with 12 bases between the two germline ends. The CDR3 length is 12 residues. Germline V gives CDR1 LNHDA, CDR2 SQIVND (reference sequence). The CDR3 here is CASSHRDSEQYF. CDR3 nucleotide sequence: TGTGCCAGTAGTCACCGGGACTCAGAGCAGTACTTC.

The rearrangement joins TRBV30 to TRBJ2-3; D might be TRBD1 (6 bases). The V end was cut by 8 bases, the J end by 0 bases, with 12 bases between. The CDR3 length is 13 residues. CDR1 and CDR2 (germline): GTSNPN, SVGIG (reference sequence). The CDR3: CAQDSLSTDTQYF. The CDR3, as DNA: TGTGCCCAGGACAGCCTAAGCACAGATACGCAGTATTTT.

J is TRBJ2-7 and V is TRBV7-2; D possibly corresponds to TRBD1 (5 bases). Germline CDR1 is SGHTA and CDR2 is FQGNSA. CDR3 length: 14 amino acids. V lost 5 bases to trimming and J lost 2 bases, with 13 bases between them. The CDR3 spells CASSARTPPYEQYF. CDR3 bases: TGTGCCAGCAGCGCGAGGACACCCCCCTACGAGCAGTACTTC.

This clone was found once. The rearrangement uses TRBV11-2 and TRBJ2-7, with 12 bases lining up with TRBD1. There are 18 residues in the CDR3. Germline values: CDR1 SGHAT, CDR2 FQNNGV. The ends lost 7 bases at V and 2 bases at J; junction bases unmatched: 15. The CDR3 region is CASTLGVRGTGGTYEQYF. The CDR3 DNA follows: TGTGCCAGCACCCTAGGGGTGAGAGGGACAGGGGGCACCTACGAGCAGTACTTC.

The J gene is TRBJ2-1, the V gene TRBV27; 10 positions match TRBD1. Germline trimming cut 11 bases from V and 4 bases from J; bases unmatched to any gene: 11. CDR3 size: 15 residues. Germline V gene lookup returns CDR1 MNHEY and CDR2 SMNVEV (reference sequence). CDR3 nucleotide sequence: TGTGCCGTAAAGGACCGGGACAGGGGTTACAATGAGCAGTTCTTC. This sequence encodes CAVKDRDRGYNEQFF.

For this clone: The conserved closing phenylalanine or tryptophan is absent in this CDR3, likely reflecting a read error. The chain recombines TRBV6-1 with TRBJ2-4; 7 bases match TRBD1. The germline CDR1 and CDR2 sequences are MNHNS and SASEGT. V lost 4 bases, J lost 4 bases, and 4 bases stayed unmatched. The CDR3 is 14 amino acids. Here the CDR3 DNA reads TGTGCCAGCAGTGGTCACAGGGGTAAAAACATTCAGTACCTC. This sequence encodes CASSGHRGKNIQYL.

This sequence joins TRBV4-1 and TRBJ2-4, with 8 bases identical to TRBD1. Germline V CDR1 and CDR2: MGHRA, YSYEKL. This CDR3 has 15 residues. J was trimmed by 9 bases and V by 1 base; bases with no gene match: 8. CDR3 sequence: CASSQVQGAGGIQYF. The CDR3 coding sequence is TGCGCCAGCAGCCAAGTTCAGGGGGCAGGGGGCATTCAGTACTTC.

CDR3 DNA sequence: TGTGCCAGCAGCTTAGGAGGGGGCGCGGGCAATGAGCAGTTCTTC. It encodes CASSLGGGAGNEQFF. J is TRBJ2-1 and V is TRBV11-2, with TRBD1 matching 7 bases. Unmatched junction bases numbered 6, after V lost 1 base and J lost 6 bases. The CDR3 runs to 15 residues. CDR1 and CDR2 from the germline V gene are SGHAT and FQNNGV. Filled out from reference TRBV11-2 and TRBJ2-1, the complete variable domain reads EAGVAQSPRYKIIEKRQSVAFWCNPISGHATLYWYQQILGQGPKLLIQFQNNGVVDDSQLPKDRFSAERLKGVDSTLKIQPAKLEDSAVYLCASSLGGGAGNEQFFGPGTRLTVL.

This CDR3 reads CASSSPGGRSGNTIYF. CDR3 bases: TGTGCCAGCAGTTCGCCAGGGGGCAGGTCTGGAAACACCATATATTTT. This sequence joins TRBV28 and TRBJ1-3; 8 bases are shared with TRBD1. Germline CDR1 and CDR2: MDHEN and SYDVKM. V shed 4 bases, J shed 1 base, and the junction held 6 bases outside the gene matches. This CDR3 is built from 16 residues.

The chain joins TRBV9 to TRBJ2-3; 7 bases agree with TRBD1. The germline CDR1 and CDR2 sequences are SGDLS and YYNGEE. J lost 2 bases, V lost 2 bases, and 2 bases had no gene match. The CDR3 consists of 14 residues. CDR3: CASSVQGDTDTQYF. The CDR3 DNA reads TGTGCCAGCAGCGTTCAGGGGGACACAGATACGCAGTATTTT.

V usage is TRBV4-1 and J usage is TRBJ1-2; D is undetermined. CDR1 is MGHRA, CDR2 YSYEKL, per germline. This CDR3 has 16 residues. V was shortened by 1 base and J by 4 bases, with 16 bases between the two germline ends. CDR3 region: CASSQVRVEGSYGYTF. CDR3 in DNA: TGCGCCAGCAGCCAAGTCAGAGTGGAGGGCTCCTATGGCTACACCTTC.

J is TRBJ1-6 and V is TRBV10-2, with D tentatively TRBD1 (5 bases). There are 13 residues in the CDR3. Germline V gene data show CDR1 as WSHSY and CDR2 as SAAADI. The germline V and J ends were trimmed by 4 bases and 10 bases, with 11 bases remaining between them. The CDR3 coding sequence is TGCGCCAGCAGTGCAAGGGGTTTCTCACCCCTCCACTTT. Encoded protein: CASSARGFSPLHF.

The chain has TRBV6-1 and TRBJ1-1; D might be TRBD1 (5 bases). V was cut by 0 bases and J by 0 bases, with 11 bases left in between. Germline lookup yields CDR1 MNHNS and CDR2 SASEGT. The CDR3 covers 16 residues. The CDR3 nucleotides are TGTGCCAGCAGTGAAGCGCTGGAGGGGTTGAACACTGAAGCTTTCTTT. Translating it yields CASSEALEGLNTEAFF.

This chain links TRBV5-8 with TRBJ2-1; 10 bases align to TRBD2. J was trimmed by 4 bases and V by 2 bases; bases with no gene match: 3. CDR3 length: 15 amino acids. CDR1 is SGHTS, CDR2 YDEGEE, per germline. CDR3 coding DNA: TGTGCCAGCAGCTTATGGACTAGCGGTTACAATGAGCAGTTCTTC. Translated: CASSLWTSGYNEQFF. Full variable domain (rest looked up from reference TRBV5-8 and TRBJ2-1): EAGVTQSPTHLIKTRGQQATLRCSPISGHTSVYWYQQALGLGLQFLLWYDEGEERNRGNFPPRFSGRQFPNYSSELNVNALELEDSALYLCASSLWTSGYNEQFFGPGTRLTVL.

The CDR3 nucleotides are TGTGCCAGCAGCGAAAGGGGGGGTGAGCAGTTCTTC. Translating it yields CASSERGGEQFF. This rearrangement joins TRBV7-2 to TRBJ2-1, with D possibly being TRBD2 (7 bases). Germline CDR1 SGHTA, CDR2 FQGNSA. This CDR3 comprises 12 residues. Trimming removed 5 bases at V and 9 bases at J, with 11 bases between.

The V gene is TRBV7-9, the J gene TRBJ1-5; maybe TRBD1 (6 bases). The CDR3 is made up of 13 amino acids. V shed 3 bases and J shed 3 bases, with 6 bases lying between them. Germline loops: CDR1 SEHNR, CDR2 FQNEAQ (reference sequence). CDR3 sequence: CASSLGHNQPQHF. In DNA form, the CDR3 reads TGTGCCAGCAGCTTGGGACACAATCAGCCCCAGCATTTT.

The DNA for the CDR3 is TGTGCCAGCAGAACAACAGGGGTAAGCAATCAGCCCCAGCATTTT. Amino acids: CASRTTGVSNQPQHF. The chain carries TRBV6-6 and TRBJ1-5; TRBD1 aligns across 7 bases. The J segment lost 1 base and the V segment lost 6 bases, leaving 6 bases of the junction unmatched. The length of the CDR3 is 15 residues. CDR1 and CDR2 from the germline V gene are MNHNY and SVGAGI (reference sequence).

This chain connects TRBV4-3 to TRBJ2-2, with TRBD2 as a possible D gene (6 bases). The CDR3 runs 16 residues. V lost 4 bases, J lost 0 bases, and 12 bases lay in between. CDR1 and CDR2 from the germline V gene are LGHNA and YSLEER. CDR3 amino acids: CASSRAGTPNTGELFF. The CDR3 DNA reads TGCGCCAGCAGCCGAGCCGGGACTCCGAACACCGGGGAGCTGTTTTTT.